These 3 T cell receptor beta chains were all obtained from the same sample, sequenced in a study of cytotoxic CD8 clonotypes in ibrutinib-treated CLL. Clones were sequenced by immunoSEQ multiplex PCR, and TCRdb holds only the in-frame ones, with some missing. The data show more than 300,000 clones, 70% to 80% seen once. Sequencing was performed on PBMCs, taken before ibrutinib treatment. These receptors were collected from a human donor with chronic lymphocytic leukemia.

The CDR3 sequence is CASSVGYSLTQETQYF. The CDR3 nucleotides are TGTGCCAGCAGCGTAGGGTACAGTCTAACCCAAGAGACCCAGTACTTC. The V and J genes are TRBV9 and TRBJ2-5; D is uncertain. Germline CDR1 SGDLS, CDR2 YYNGEE. The CDR3 is 16 residues long. The germline V and J ends were trimmed by 0 bases and 1 base, with 13 bases remaining between them.

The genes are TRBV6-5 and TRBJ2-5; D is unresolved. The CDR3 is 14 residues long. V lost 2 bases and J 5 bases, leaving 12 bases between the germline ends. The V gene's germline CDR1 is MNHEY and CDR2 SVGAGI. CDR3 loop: CASSYPGRRETQYF. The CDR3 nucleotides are TGTGCCAGCAGTTACCCTGGACGTAGGGAGACCCAGTACTTC.

CDR3 sequence (DNA): TGTGCCTGGAGTGTCGGCAGCCCCTCTGGAAACACCATATATTTT. Its protein is CAWSVGSPSGNTIYF. The genes are TRBV30 and TRBJ1-3, with D hard to call. The germline V gene has CDR1 GTSNPN and CDR2 SVGIG (reference sequence). The CDR3 contains 15 residues. V was shortened by 0 bases and J by 0 bases, with 9 bases between the two germline ends.